This record covers a single T cell receptor (beta chain). Measured with immunoSEQ multiplex PCR; TCRdb has only the in-frame clones, and not every one. Among 150,000 to 200,000 clones listed, approximately 93% were seen once. The data belong to a study of control samples from healthy donors and cancer patients. CDR1 is LNHDA, CDR2 SQIVND, per germline (reference sequence). V lost 9 bases, J lost 2 bases, and 8 bases lay in between. The CDR3 runs to 12 residues. The chain joins TRBV19 to TRBJ1-5; tentatively, D is TRBD1 (5 bases). The clonotype originates from a woman aged 40-49 years in good health. Sequenced sample: blood. The CDR3, as DNA: TGTGCCAGCCTGGGGGGCAATCAGCCCCAGCATTTT. Translating gives CASLGGNQPQHF.